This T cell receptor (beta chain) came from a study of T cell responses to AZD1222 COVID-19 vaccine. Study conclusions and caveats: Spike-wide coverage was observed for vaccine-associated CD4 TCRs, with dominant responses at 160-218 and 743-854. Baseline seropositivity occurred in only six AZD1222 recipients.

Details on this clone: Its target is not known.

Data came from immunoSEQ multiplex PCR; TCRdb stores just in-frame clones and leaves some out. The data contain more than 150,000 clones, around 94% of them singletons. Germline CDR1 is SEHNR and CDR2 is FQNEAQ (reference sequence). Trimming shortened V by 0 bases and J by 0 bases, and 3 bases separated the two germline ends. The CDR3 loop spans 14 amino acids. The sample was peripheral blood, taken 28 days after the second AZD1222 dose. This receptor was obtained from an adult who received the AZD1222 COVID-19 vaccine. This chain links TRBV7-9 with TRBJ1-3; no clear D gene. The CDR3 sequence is CASSLADSGNTIYF. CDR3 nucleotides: TGTGCCAGCAGCTTAGCAGACTCTGGAAACACCATATATTTT.